This TCR beta chain is drawn from a study of blood T cell repertoires in COVID-19 (dated by TCRdb to 2020 to 2021). Study-level background: Collaborator samples came from the United States, Italy and Spain and covered acute and convalescent phases of COVID-19. The repertoires were released in a freely available public database meant as a resource for research on the immune response to SARS-CoV-2. Sample metadata almost always included a de-identified subject ID, COVID-19 status, age in years and sex. The material from the prospective study consisted of cDNA or gDNA derived from T cells, B-cell-depleted T cells, or PBMCs. The dataset comprised deeply sampled blood TCRbeta repertoires from subjects exposed to, actively infected with, or recovered from COVID-19. HLA class I and class II types, where available, came from metadata supplied by the sample provider rather than from assay-based typing. The samples were drawn from two sources: the first 160 participants of the ongoing ImmuneRACE study, and 1,000 to 1,500 subjects contributed by 6 global collaborators.

The collaborating institutions used their own protocols to collect whole blood in K2EDTA tubes. For TCRbeta analysis, collaborators shipped samples in one of three forms: frozen whole blood, isolated PBMCs, or DNA extracted from either of those sample types. General study outcomes and caveats: The amount of clinical and demographic metadata varied by source and participant and was provided uncurated.

Points on this clone: Its antigen is unknown. No base qualities exist here, and no much larger clone lies one base off it.

TCRbeta CDR3 regions were amplified from genomic DNA using the immunoSEQ Assay, a bias-controlled multiplex PCR. Turning to the authors' computational methods: The number of nucleated cells in each sample was estimated by amplification of reference gene primers within the assay. To quantify the absolute abundance of each unique TCRbeta CDR3 rearrangement, sequence reads were collapsed and filtered. For each sample, productive Simpson clonality was calculated as the square root of Simpson's diversity index over productive rearrangements. TCRdb carries this immuneACCESS record with in-frame sequences only. Its versions omit some clonotypes, under half of them owing to an unresolved V gene in the studies checked, with the rest unexplained. The V and J calls and clone size are taken from that table; D and trimming were inferred from the DNA. The sample yields around 140,000 clones; approximately 88% were counted once. About 10% of the sample is taken by the ten largest.

The sample was peripheral blood. The sequence was collected from a man between 60 and 75 years old with active or convalescent COVID-19.

CDR3 region: CASSPDRAGGYTF. The sequence in DNA is TGTGCCAGCTCACCCGACAGGGCAGGTGGCTACACCTTC. The chain is assembled from TRBV18 and TRBJ1-2, with 7 bases aligning to TRBD1. In the germline V gene, CDR1 corresponds to KGHSH and CDR2 to LQKENI. There are 13 amino acids in the CDR3, from cysteine to phenylalanine inclusive. Only the CDR3 region is kept as DNA, spanning 39 bases read in frame from base 1. V lost 3 bases and J lost 7 bases, and the count of bases not matched to a germline gene is 5.